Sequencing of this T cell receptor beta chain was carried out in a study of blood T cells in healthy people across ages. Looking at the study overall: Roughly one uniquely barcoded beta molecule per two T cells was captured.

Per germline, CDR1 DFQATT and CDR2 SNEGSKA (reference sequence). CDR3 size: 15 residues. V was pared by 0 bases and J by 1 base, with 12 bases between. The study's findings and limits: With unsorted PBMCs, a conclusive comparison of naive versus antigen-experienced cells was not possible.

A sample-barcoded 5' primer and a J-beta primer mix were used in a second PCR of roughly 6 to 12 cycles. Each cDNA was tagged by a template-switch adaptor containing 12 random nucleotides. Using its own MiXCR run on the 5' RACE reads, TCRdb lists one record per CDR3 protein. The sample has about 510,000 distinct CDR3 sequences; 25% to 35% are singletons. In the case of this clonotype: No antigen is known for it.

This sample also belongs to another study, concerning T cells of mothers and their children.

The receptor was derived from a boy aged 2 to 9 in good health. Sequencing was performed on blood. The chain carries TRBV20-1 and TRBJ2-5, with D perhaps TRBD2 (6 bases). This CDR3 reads CSARDTVGGQETQYF. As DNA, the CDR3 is TGCAGTGCTAGAGATACCGTGGGGGGCCAAGAGACCCAGTACTTC.